These 10 T cell receptor beta chains were sequenced from one sample in a study of post-analysis software for immune sequencing data. Unique molecular identifiers tagged the TCR beta cDNA libraries. Each CDR3 protein is one row after TCRdb ran MiXCR on the PCR reads. The sample has hundreds of thousands of distinct CDR3 sequences; about 60% are singletons. Study conclusions and caveats: TRBV segments more frequent in patients than in controls numbered roughly 5 and included TRBV5-6, TRBV5-1 and TRBV20-1.

Their antigens are not known. Sequenced sample: blood. The receptors were sampled from a girl aged 2-10 years with multiple sclerosis.

The rearrangement uses TRBV12-3 or TRBV12-4 and TRBJ1-1; the match to TRBD1 covers 8 bases. The V segment lost 2 bases and the J segment 10 bases; nucleotides outside the gene matches: 3. The CDR3 extends over 12 amino acids. This CDR3 is CASSLKGTGAFF. The CDR3 DNA reads as TGTGCCAGCAGTTTAAAAGGGACAGGAGCTTTCTTT.

The J gene is TRBJ2-3, the V gene TRBV20-1; D is perhaps TRBD1 (6 bases). Between the trimmed V and J ends, which lost 6 bases and 0 bases, there was a span of 22 bases. The CDR3 length is 17 residues. In germline, CDR1 is DFQATT, CDR2 SNEGSKA (reference sequence). CDR3 bases: TGCAGTGCCCCGAATTACAGGGTCCGATTAAGCACAGATACGCAGTATTTT. As protein: CSAPNYRVRLSTDTQYF.

This clonotype was seen once. The chain links TRBV10-3 to TRBJ2-1, with TRBD1 as a possible D gene (5 bases). The V end was cut by 8 bases, the J end by 5 bases, with 16 bases between. The CDR3 consists of 14 residues. Germline CDR1 and CDR2: ENHRY and SYGVKD. CDR3 DNA: TGTGCCATCTATCCAGGGAACTCAAACAATGAGCAGTTCTTC. Residues: CAIYPGNSNNEQFF.

The V gene is TRBV7-9, the J gene TRBJ2-1; TRBD2 aligns across 12 bases. CDR1 and CDR2 from the germline V gene are SEHNR and FQNEAQ (reference sequence). CDR3 length equals 15 residues. The junction had 3 bases not matched to a gene; V was cut back by 5 bases and J by 4 bases. CDR3: CASSHGLAGYNEQFF. The CDR3 bases are TGTGCCAGCAGCCATGGACTAGCGGGGTACAATGAGCAGTTCTTC.

This clonotype was counted once. The chain joins TRBV20-1 to TRBJ1-1, with D maybe TRBD1 (5 bases). V was shortened by 0 bases and J by 1 base, with 9 bases between the two germline ends. Germline CDR1 DFQATT, CDR2 SNEGSKA (reference sequence). This CDR3 has 14 residues. CDR3 coding DNA: TGCAGTGCTAGAGAACCGGGGCCGAACACTGAAGCTTTCTTT. It yields the protein CSAREPGPNTEAFF.

The chain combines TRBV6-5 with TRBJ2-3, with D perhaps assigned TRBD1 or TRBD2 (5 bases each). Germline lookup yields CDR1 MNHEY and CDR2 SVGAGI. Trimming took 6 bases from V and 4 from J, leaving 14 bases between them. CDR3 length: 14 residues. The DNA for the CDR3 is TGTGCCAGCAGCTGGATCCCGGGGCCAGATACGCAGTATTTT. It codes for CASSWIPGPDTQYF.

On this clonotype: An end of the junction differs from the germline gene, which may be a read error. J is TRBJ2-3 and V is TRBV6-6, with D possibly matching TRBD2 (5 bases). The CDR3 extends over 14 amino acids. Germline V gives CDR1 MNHNY, CDR2 SVGAGI (reference sequence). This chain's CDR3 is CASSYGASTDTQYF. The DNA for the CDR3 is TGTGCCAGCAGTTACGGCGCTAGCACGGATACGCAGTATTTT.

The J gene is TRBJ1-2, the V gene TRBV5-1; no clear D. Germline V gives CDR1 SGHRS, CDR2 YFSETQ. V shed 0 bases and J shed 0 bases, with 18 bases lying between them. This CDR3 region has 18 residues. CDR3 sequence: CASSLDVSPEYTNYGYTF. The CDR3 nucleotides read TGCGCCAGCAGCTTGGACGTCTCTCCGGAATACACTAACTATGGCTACACCTTC.

The chain employs TRBV6-2 or TRBV6-3 and TRBJ2-2, with D perhaps matching TRBD1 (6 bases). Germline CDR1 and CDR2: MNHEY and SVGEGT. There are 16 residues in the CDR3. The germline V and J ends were trimmed by 5 bases and 1 base, with 14 bases remaining between them. CDR3 protein: CASSLWGQVNTGELFF. Written as DNA, the CDR3 is TGTGCCAGCAGTCTATGGGGGCAGGTGAACACCGGGGAGCTGTTTTTT.

This chain uses TRBV6-5 with TRBJ2-3; 13 bases are shared with TRBD2. Trimming at V came to 4 bases and at J to 3 bases, leaving 4 bases not matched to a gene. The germline V gene has CDR1 MNHEY and CDR2 SVGAGI. The CDR3 spans 16 residues. The CDR3 region has the DNA TGTGCCAGCAGTTCCTGGACTAGCGGGAGTACAGATACGCAGTATTTT. This codes for CASSSWTSGSTDTQYF.